This passage covers 13 T cell receptor beta chains from one sample sequenced in a study of blood T cells in healthy people across ages. A sample-barcoded 5' primer and a J-beta primer mix were used in a second PCR of roughly 6 to 11 cycles. A single record per CDR3 protein comes from TCRdb applying MiXCR to the 5' RACE reads. Here the sample spans 2 million or so distinct CDR3 sequences, 49% being singletons. Material: blood. All receptors derive from a middle-aged woman in good health.

The rearrangement joins TRBV7-2 to TRBJ2-5, with 8 bases that match TRBD2. The V gene's germline CDR1 is SGHTA and CDR2 FQGNSA. V was clipped by 5 bases and J by 7 bases; unmatched bases: 9. The CDR3 spans 14 residues. DNA for the CDR3: TGTGCCAGCAGCCACGGACTAGCCGGAGGGACCCAGTACTTC. This translates into CASSHGLAGGTQYF. Full variable domain (missing parts from reference TRBV7-2 and TRBJ2-5): GAGVSQSPSNKVTEKGKDVELRCDPISGHTALYWYRQSLGQGLEFLIYFQGNSAPDKSGLPSDRFSAERTGGSVSTLTIQRTQQEDSAVYLCASSHGLAGGTQYFGPGTRLLVL.

This chain joins TRBV7-2 and TRBJ1-2; 9 bases are a match to TRBD1. The germline V gene has CDR1 SGHTA and CDR2 FQGNSA. The CDR3 contains 15 residues. The V gene end was trimmed by 5 bases and the J gene end by 6 bases; junction bases not matched to a gene: 10. The CDR3 DNA reads TGTGCCAGCAGCCGATCTCCCACAGGGGGCGATGGCTACACCTTC. The encoded protein is CASSRSPTGGDGYTF.

This clonotype has a handful of counts. The chain carries TRBV7-2 and TRBJ2-7; D is possibly TRBD2 (5 bases). This CDR3 spans 15 amino acids. Trimming took 1 base from V and 4 from J, leaving 14 bases between them. CDR1 is SGHTA, CDR2 FQGNSA, per germline. The CDR3 DNA reads as TGTGCCAGCAGCTTAGTAAGAGGGTTGGGGTACGAGCAGTACTTC. It encodes CASSLVRGLGYEQYF.

This chain uses TRBV20-1 with TRBJ1-4; 9 bases are a match to TRBD1. The germline V gene encodes CDR1 DFQATT and CDR2 SNEGSKA (reference sequence). The trim removed 1 base at V and 7 bases at J, leaving 13 bases unmatched. The CDR3 length is 17 residues. The CDR3 nucleotides read TGCAGTGCTAGAGGAGGACAGGGGAGGGGCCCGGGTGAAAAACTGTTTTTT. Translation: CSARGGQGRGPGEKLFF.

This chain joins TRBV29-1 and TRBJ1-2; D gene unclear. CDR3 length equals 13 residues. V was shortened by 3 bases and J by 2 bases, with 10 bases between the two germline ends. Germline CDR1 reads SQVTM; CDR2 reads ANQGSEA. The CDR3 region has the DNA TGCAGCGTTGAGGGTTGGGAGAACTATGGCTACACCTTC. This encodes CSVEGWENYGYTF.

This chain connects TRBV5-1 to TRBJ2-1, with D perhaps matching TRBD2 (6 bases). Germline CDR1 and CDR2: SGHRS and YFSETQ. The CDR3 spans 14 residues. V was trimmed by 2 bases and J by 4 bases, leaving 10 bases between them. As DNA, the CDR3 is TGCGCCAGCAGCTTCCGGGACTTGTACAATGAGCAGTTCTTC. Its translation is CASSFRDLYNEQFF.

The chain couples TRBV7-3 to TRBJ1-1; D uncertain. The CDR3 runs 17 residues. Deletions cut 0 bases from V and 0 bases from J, with 14 bases between. Germline loops: CDR1 SGHTA, CDR2 FQGTGA. The CDR3 protein is CASSLTLGGPLNTEAFF. CDR3 in DNA: TGTGCCAGCAGCTTAACGCTAGGAGGTCCGCTGAACACTGAAGCTTTCTTT.

The chain employs TRBV5-1 and TRBJ2-4; a possible D gene is TRBD2 (6 bases). The last part of the DNA fits TRBJ2-5 better; the J call may be wrong. CDR3 length: 16 amino acids. The V gene's germline CDR1 is SGHRS and CDR2 YFSETQ. CDR3 sequence: CASSSDPGRRGETQYF. CDR3 DNA: TGCGCCAGCAGCTCAGACCCAGGGAGGAGAGGTGAGACCCAGTACTTC.

This clonotype was observed a few times. The chain couples TRBV20-1 to TRBJ2-5; possible D gene TRBD1, 6 bases. This CDR3 contains 12 residues. The germline V and J ends were trimmed by 4 bases and 5 bases, with 11 bases remaining between them. Looked up from germline, CDR1 is DFQATT and CDR2 is SNEGSKA (reference sequence). This CDR3 reads CSATETGETQYF. Written as DNA, the CDR3 is TGCAGTGCTACGGAGACAGGCGAGACCCAGTACTTC.

Only a few counts were recorded for this clonotype. The rearrangement joins TRBV6-1 to TRBJ2-1; no definite D call. Germline assignment: CDR1 MNHNS and CDR2 SASEGT. This CDR3 is 12 amino acids long. The V end lost 8 bases, the J end lost 5 bases, and 10 bases lay between the germline ends. CDR3 DNA sequence: TGTGCCAGCGCCCGCAGAGACAATGAGCAGTTCTTC. Its translation: CASARRDNEQFF.

This clonotype was counted only a few times. The chain carries TRBV20-1 and TRBJ2-1; a possible D gene is TRBD2 (6 bases). Trimming removed 0 bases from V and 9 bases from J, with 18 bases in between. CDR3 length equals 15 residues. From germline, CDR1 is DFQATT and CDR2 SNEGSKA (reference sequence). The CDR3 sequence is CSARDSAREWSEQFF. The CDR3 nucleotides read TGCAGTGCTAGAGATTCGGCTCGGGAGTGGAGTGAGCAGTTCTTC.

This clonotype was observed a handful of times. This chain joins TRBV5-1 and TRBJ2-5, with D unclear. V was clipped by 1 base and J by 1 base, with 11 bases between them. In germline, CDR1 is SGHRS, CDR2 YFSETQ. The CDR3 spans 15 residues. CDR3 nucleotide sequence: TGCGCCAGCAGCTTGCGTGCGTCAGCCCAAGAGACCCAGTACTTC. The encoded protein is CASSLRASAQETQYF.

The chain joins TRBV4-3 to TRBJ1-1; 7 positions match TRBD1. With V trimmed by 0 bases and J by 6 bases, 4 bases remained unmatched. This CDR3 contains 14 residues. Germline CDR1 is LGHNA and CDR2 is YSLEER. CDR3 sequence (DNA): TGCGCCAGCAGCCAAGATGGCAGGGGGGCTGAAGCTTTCTTT. It specifies CASSQDGRGAEAFF.